This TCR beta chain is from a study of T-cell reconstitution after alpha-beta-depleted transplantation in children. V dropped 8 bases and J dropped 9; count of bases not matched to a gene: 7. Germline loops: CDR1 GTSNPN, CDR2 SVGIG (reference sequence). The CDR3 is 11 residues long. The TCRbeta library was prepared with unique molecular identifiers. TCRdb re-called the PCR reads with MiXCR, one entry per CDR3 protein. Of some 200,000 distinct CDR3 sequences in the sample, approximately 6.9% are singletons; the top ten hold more than 5.5%. Study conclusions and caveats: At day 60, the high TCRbeta diversity found in some patients originated from recipient T cells and thymic progenitors that had survived. Where alpha-beta T cells came from about two months after transplant was reportedly several hundred expanded graft clones. Newly made T cells mostly supplied T-cell counts and diversity one year after transplant.

This clonotype was seen only a few times. The antigen is undetermined. V is TRBV30 and J is TRBJ1-2; 9 bases map to TRBD1. Material: PBMCs, obtained before TCRalphabeta/CD19-depleted stem cell transplant. This clonotype was obtained from a boy under 10 years old with acute lymphoblastic leukemia, due to receive a stem cell transplant. CDR3 bases: TGTGCCCGCTCGACAGGGGGGAGCTACACCTTC. Its translation: CARSTGGSYTF.